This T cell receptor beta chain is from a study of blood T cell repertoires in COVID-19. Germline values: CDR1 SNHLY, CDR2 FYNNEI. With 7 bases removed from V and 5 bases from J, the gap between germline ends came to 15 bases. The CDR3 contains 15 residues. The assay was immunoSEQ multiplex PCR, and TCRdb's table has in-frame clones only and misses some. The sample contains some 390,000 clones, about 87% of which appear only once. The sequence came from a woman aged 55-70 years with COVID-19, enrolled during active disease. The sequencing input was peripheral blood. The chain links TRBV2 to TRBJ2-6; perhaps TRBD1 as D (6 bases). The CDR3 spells CASTRDTLWANVLTF. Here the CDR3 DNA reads TGTGCCAGCACCCGGGACACCCTCTGGGCCAACGTCCTGACTTTC.